The 5 T cell receptor beta chains listed next were all sequenced from one sample in a study of shared clonotypes between healthy human individuals. TCRdb keeps only in-frame clones here, not all; method: immunoSEQ multiplex PCR. Among around 2.3 million clones listed, about 94% were seen once. Sequenced: naive CD4+ T cells sorted from blood. Subset described: CD45RA+ positively selected. These receptors came from a man between 18 and 29 years old in good health.

The chain is built from TRBV5-1 and TRBJ2-3; perhaps TRBD2 as D (6 bases). The V gene's germline CDR1 is SGHRS and CDR2 YFSETQ. The V gene lost 4 bases and the J gene lost 0 bases, with 12 bases spanning the gap. This CDR3 region has 15 residues. The CDR3 DNA sequence: TGCGCCAGCAGCCAGATGGCGGGGAGCACAGATACGCAGTATTTT. It specifies CASSQMAGSTDTQYF.

This clone has a handful of counts. The rearrangement uses TRBV2 and TRBJ1-4; no definite D call. V shed 6 bases and J shed 5 bases, with 7 bases lying between them. This CDR3 spans 12 amino acids. From germline, CDR1 is SNHLY and CDR2 FYNNEI. CDR3 coding DNA: TGTGCCAGCAGACCGGGAAATGAAAAACTGTTTTTT. It yields the protein CASRPGNEKLFF.

This clone was found once. The J gene is TRBJ2-2, the V gene TRBV5-4, with 10 bases matching TRBD2. Looked up from germline, CDR1 is SGHNT and CDR2 is YYREEE (reference sequence). The CDR3 is made up of 17 amino acids. The CDR3 nucleotides read TGTGCTTCAGCTCGAGGAGGACTAGCGGCTAACACCGGGGAGCTGTTTTTT. It encodes CASARGGLAANTGELFF. The full variable domain, completed using reference TRBV5-4 and TRBJ2-2, is ETGVTQSPTHLIKTRGQQVTLRCSSQSGHNTVSWYQQALGQGPQFIFQYYREEENGRGNFPPRFSGLQFPNYSSELNVNALELDDSALYLCASARGGLAANTGELFFGEGSRLTVL.

The chain links TRBV5-6 to TRBJ2-5; 7 bases align to TRBD2. CDR1 is SGHDT, CDR2 YYEEEE, per germline. There are 16 residues in the CDR3. V lost 1 base and J lost 4; bases outside the gene matches: 10. CDR3 sequence: CASSLPPGGGRETQYF. The CDR3 bases are TGTGCCAGCAGCTTGCCCCCGGGGGGAGGAAGAGAGACCCAGTACTTC.

V usage is TRBV10-3 and J usage is TRBJ1-1; TRBD1 agrees at 7 bases. The germline V gene encodes CDR1 ENHRY and CDR2 SYGVKD. J gave up 0 bases and V 2 bases, and 6 bases lay outside the gene matches. This CDR3 has 16 amino acids. Here the CDR3 reads CAISEASDRVNTEAFF. In DNA form, the CDR3 reads TGTGCCATCAGTGAGGCCTCCGACAGGGTGAACACTGAAGCTTTCTTT.